The 18 T cell receptor beta chains below were found in one sample sequenced in a study of T-cell memory formation after mild COVID-19. TCRdb processed the 5' RACE reads anew with MiXCR; each CDR3 protein has one entry. The top ten hold about 2% of the sample, which has about 250,000 distinct CDR3 sequences, over 15% seen once. Specimen: PBMCs or a T cell subset sorted from them (not recorded which). These receptors were collected from an adult woman who had mild COVID-19 (a few samples of this study predate the infection). Cell type and time point are not known.

This clonotype was seen only a few times. J is TRBJ1-5 and V is TRBV30; 9 bases are a match to TRBD1. Per germline, CDR1 GTSNPN and CDR2 SVGIG (reference sequence). J gave up 4 bases and V 0 bases, and 4 bases lay outside the gene matches. This CDR3 comprises 15 residues. The CDR3 spells CAWSVRDRVNQPQHF. The CDR3 bases are TGTGCCTGGAGTGTAAGGGACAGGGTAAATCAGCCCCAGCATTTT. The variable domain in full, with the rest retrieved from reference TRBV30 and TRBJ1-5, is SQTIHQWPATLVQPVGSPLSLECTVEGTSNPNLYWYRQAAGRGLQLLFYSVGIGQISSEVPQNLSASRPQDRQFILSSKKLLLSDSGFYLCAWSVRDRVNQPQHFGDGTRLSIL.

The rearrangement joins TRBV18 to TRBJ1-1; D uncertain. The germline CDR1 and CDR2 sequences are KGHSH and LQKENI. V was shortened by 3 bases and J by 4 bases, with 9 bases between the two germline ends. This CDR3 region has 13 residues. The CDR3 loop is CASSPVQTTEAFF. For the CDR3, the DNA is TGTGCCAGCTCACCGGTCCAAACCACTGAAGCTTTCTTT. Combining the CDR3 with reference TRBV18 and TRBJ1-1 gives the whole variable domain NAGVMQNPRHLVRRRGQEARLRCSPMKGHSHVYWYRQLPEEGLKFMVYLQKENIIDESGMPKERFSAEFPKEGPSILRIQQVVRGDSAAYFCASSPVQTTEAFFGQGTRLTVV.

This clonotype was counted ten times or more. The chain links TRBV2 to TRBJ1-6, with 7 bases fitting TRBD1. CDR1 SNHLY and CDR2 FYNNEI come from the germline V gene. The J segment lost 9 bases and the V segment lost 7 bases, leaving 12 bases of the junction unmatched. The CDR3 has 15 amino acids. CDR3 DNA: TGTGCCAGCAACCAGGGGGGGAACCTAGGTTCACCCCTCCACTTT. This translates into CASNQGGNLGSPLHF.

The chain carries TRBV5-1 and TRBJ2-2, with D perhaps matching TRBD2 (6 bases). Germline V gene data show CDR1 as SGHRS and CDR2 as YFSETQ. Between the trimmed V and J ends, which lost 7 bases and 4 bases, there was a span of 14 bases. This CDR3 is built from 14 residues. CDR3 sequence: CASHREARTGELFF. CDR3 in DNA: TGCGCCAGCCATAGGGAGGCCCGCACCGGGGAGCTGTTTTTT.

This clonotype was counted many times. V gene TRBV4-3 combines with J gene TRBJ2-5, with 8 bases identical to TRBD1. The CDR3 length is 18 residues. CDR1 and CDR2 from the germline V gene are LGHNA and YSLEER. The V and J ends lost 2 bases and 5 bases, in that order; junction bases with no gene match: 16. CDR3 residues: CASSQRWTGTAPRETQYF. The CDR3 DNA sequence: TGCGCCAGCAGCCAACGGTGGACAGGGACGGCCCCTCGGGAGACCCAGTACTTC.

The V gene is TRBV5-1, the J gene TRBJ1-4, with 8 bases fitting TRBD1. The CDR3 loop spans 16 amino acids. Germline V gene sequence: CDR1 SGHRS, CDR2 YFSETQ. The V and J ends lost 4 bases and 7 bases, in that order; junction bases with no gene match: 12. CDR3 region: CASSLNTPGGGEKLFF. The CDR3 DNA sequence: TGCGCCAGCAGCCTCAATACCCCAGGGGGCGGTGAAAAACTGTTTTTT.

The chain combines TRBV20-1 with TRBJ1-1; D might be TRBD1 (6 bases). Germline V CDR1 and CDR2: DFQATT, SNEGSKA (reference sequence). Trimming took 0 bases from V and 0 from J, leaving 8 bases between them. The CDR3 loop spans 14 amino acids. This CDR3 reads CSARDGQLNTEAFF. Written as DNA, the CDR3 is TGCAGTGCTAGAGATGGACAGTTGAACACTGAAGCTTTCTTT.

This sequence joins TRBV5-1 and TRBJ2-5; TRBD2 aligns across 14 bases. Germline V gene sequence: CDR1 SGHRS, CDR2 YFSETQ. This CDR3 has 15 residues. V was clipped by 0 bases and J by 5 bases; unmatched bases: 0. The CDR3 DNA reads TGCGCCAGCAGCTTGGGGACTAGCGGGAGGGAGACCCAGTACTTC. Translated, it gives CASSLGTSGRETQYF. Full variable domain (outside the CDR3, taken from reference TRBV5-1 and TRBJ2-5): KAGVTQTPRYLIKTRGQQVTLSCSPISGHRSVSWYQQTPGQGLQFLFEYFSETQRNKGNFPGRFSGRQFSNSRSEMNVSTLELGDSALYLCASSLGTSGRETQYFGPGTRLLVL.

The chain couples TRBV5-1 to TRBJ2-1; 7 nucleotides match TRBD1. Germline trimming cut 4 bases from V and 10 bases from J; bases unmatched to any gene: 8. The CDR3 runs 13 residues. Per germline, CDR1 SGHRS and CDR2 YFSETQ. Here the CDR3 reads CASSPGQAWEQFF. The CDR3 bases are TGCGCCAGCAGCCCTGGACAGGCCTGGGAGCAGTTCTTC. Looking up the rest from reference TRBV5-1 and TRBJ2-1 gives the full variable domain: KAGVTQTPRYLIKTRGQQVTLSCSPISGHRSVSWYQQTPGQGLQFLFEYFSETQRNKGNFPGRFSGRQFSNSRSEMNVSTLELGDSALYLCASSPGQAWEQFFGPGTRLTVL.

This clonotype was seen a handful of times. This sequence joins TRBV6-5 and TRBJ1-2; D is uncertain. Germline V gene lookup returns CDR1 MNHEY and CDR2 SVGAGI. V was cut by 7 bases and J by 2 bases, with 14 bases left in between. The length of the CDR3 is 14 residues. The CDR3 loop reads CASKALAENYGYTF. The CDR3 bases are TGTGCCAGCAAGGCGTTAGCTGAAAACTATGGCTACACCTTC.

V is TRBV12-5 and J is TRBJ2-1; D may be TRBD1 (5 bases). V was clipped by 3 bases and J by 5 bases, with 14 bases between them. The CDR3 runs 15 residues. Germline loops: CDR1 LGHNT, CDR2 FRNRAP. Here the CDR3 reads CASGFPGYFDNEQFF. The CDR3 bases are TGTGCTAGTGGTTTCCCAGGGTATTTCGACAATGAGCAGTTCTTC.

The chain combines TRBV7-2 with TRBJ2-7; D unresolved. Between the trimmed V and J ends, which lost 2 bases and 6 bases, there was a span of 14 bases. CDR3 length equals 14 residues. Per the germline V gene, CDR1 is SGHTA and CDR2 is FQGNSA. In DNA, the CDR3 is TGTGCCAGCAGCTTATACAACCGGGCAGTCGAGCAGTACTTC. It encodes CASSLYNRAVEQYF. The whole variable domain, filled in from reference TRBV7-2 and TRBJ2-7, reads GAGVSQSPSNKVTEKGKDVELRCDPISGHTALYWYRQSLGQGLEFLIYFQGNSAPDKSGLPSDRFSAERTGGSVSTLTIQRTQQEDSAVYLCASSLYNRAVEQYFGPGTRLTVT.

Many counts were recorded for this clonotype. V gene TRBV12-3 or TRBV12-4 combines with J gene TRBJ1-2; tentatively, D is TRBD1 (5 bases). The CDR3 has 12 residues. Deletions cut 5 bases from V and 7 bases from J, with 11 bases between. CDR3 amino acids: CASSLGTGGYTF. The CDR3 DNA is TGTGCCAGCAGTCTAGGGACTGGTGGCTACACCTTC.

This clonotype was seen only a few times. This sequence joins TRBV11-2 and TRBJ1-6; no firm D call. This CDR3 is built from 15 residues. Germline V gene data show CDR1 as SGHAT and CDR2 as FQNNGV. V lost 1 base, J lost 5 bases, and 9 bases lay in between. The CDR3 DNA reads as TGTGCCAGCAGCTTAGCAACACGGAATAATTCACCCCTCCACTTT. Residues: CASSLATRNNSPLHF.

The chain joins TRBV29-1 to TRBJ2-3, with 11 bases identical to TRBD2. Germline CDR1 and CDR2: SQVTM and ANQGSEA. V lost 6 bases and J lost 4; bases outside the gene matches: 9. This CDR3 is 15 amino acids long. The CDR3, as DNA: TGCAGCGTGACAACACTAGCGGGAGTTGCAGATACGCAGTATTTT. Translating it yields CSVTTLAGVADTQYF.

This clonotype occurred many times. One junction end does not reproduce the germline sequence, and a read error may be involved. The chain employs TRBV7-2 and TRBJ2-3; tentatively, D is TRBD1 (5 bases). CDR1 is SGHTA and CDR2 is FQGNSA in the germline V gene. The CDR3 spans 13 residues. CDR3 loop: CASSLGVADTQYF. CDR3 DNA sequence: TGTGCCAGCAGTTTAGGGGTGGCAGATACGCAGTATTTT.

This clonotype was counted only a few times. The chain employs TRBV20-1 and TRBJ2-4; D gene ambiguous. V was clipped by 2 bases and J by 1 base, with 9 bases between them. Germline V gene lookup returns CDR1 DFQATT and CDR2 SNEGSKA (reference sequence). The CDR3 is made up of 14 amino acids. CDR3 in DNA: TGCAGTGCTAGATCCGGGCCCGCCAAAAACATTCAGTACTTC. Translated, it gives CSARSGPAKNIQYF.

This clonotype has at least ten counts. V gene TRBV7-6 combines with J gene TRBJ2-2, with D possibly matching TRBD1 (6 bases). V gave up 3 bases and J gave up 3 bases, with 17 bases separating them. Looked up from germline, CDR1 is SGHVS and CDR2 is FNYEAQ. This CDR3 comprises 17 residues. CDR3 nucleotides: TGTGCCAGCAGCTTTAGAATGACGGGACACCACACCGGGGAGCTGTTTTTT. Encoded protein: CASSFRMTGHHTGELFF.